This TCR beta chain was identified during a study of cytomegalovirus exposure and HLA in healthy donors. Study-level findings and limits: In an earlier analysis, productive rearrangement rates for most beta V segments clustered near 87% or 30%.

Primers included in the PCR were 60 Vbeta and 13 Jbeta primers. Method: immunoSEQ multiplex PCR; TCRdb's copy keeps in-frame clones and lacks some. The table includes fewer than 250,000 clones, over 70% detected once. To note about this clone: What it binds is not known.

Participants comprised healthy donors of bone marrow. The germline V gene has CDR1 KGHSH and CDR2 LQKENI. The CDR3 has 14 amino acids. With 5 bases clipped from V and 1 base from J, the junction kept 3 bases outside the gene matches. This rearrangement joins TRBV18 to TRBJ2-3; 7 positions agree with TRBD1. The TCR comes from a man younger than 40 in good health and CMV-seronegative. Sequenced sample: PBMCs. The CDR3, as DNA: TGTGCCAGCTCAGACAGGGAACGCACAGATACGCAGTATTTT. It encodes CASSDRERTDTQYF.